Listed below are T cell receptor beta chains from one sample, sequenced in a study of T-cell memory formation after mild COVID-19. TCRdb re-analysed the 5' RACE reads in MiXCR, keeping a single row per CDR3 protein. The profile shows about 410,000 distinct CDR3 sequences, roughly 18% of them singletons. Sequences were obtained from PBMCs or a T cell subset sorted from them (not recorded which). The receptor source for this set is a man aged 18 to 35 who had mild COVID-19 (a few samples of this study predate the infection). Cell type and time point are not known. Each CDR3 is given with its conserved first and last residue. D genes are given only for firm matches. Some rows have no size entry. The others give once, few or many, or a class for an expanded clone.

V: TRBV4-2; size: few; D: TRBD1; J: TRBJ2-1; DNA: TGTGCCAGCAGCCTGGGACAGGGGGTCGATGAGCAGTTCTTC; CDR3: CASSLGQGVDEQFF
V: TRBV7-2; size: many; D: .; J: TRBJ2-3; DNA: TGTGCCAGCAGCCCCCCCACAGATACGCAGTATTTT; CDR3: CASSPPTDTQYF
V: TRBV6-5; size: few; D: .; J: TRBJ1-1; DNA: TGTGCCAGCAGCCCCGCCCGGGTAGGCACTGAAGCTTTCTTT; CDR3: CASSPARVGTEAFF
V: TRBV7-6; size: .; D: .; J: TRBJ2-7; DNA: TGTGCCAGCAGCTTATTGGGGAACTACGAGCAGTACTTC; CDR3: CASSLLGNYEQYF
V: TRBV7-9; size: .; D: .; J: TRBJ2-5; DNA: TGTGCCAGCAGCTCTCCATCGGGCGTTTTGGAGACCCAGTACTTC; CDR3: CASSSPSGVLETQYF
V: TRBV7-2; size: few; D: .; J: TRBJ1-2; DNA: TGTGCCAGCAGCTTAGTAGAAACCTATGGCTACACCTTC; CDR3: CASSLVETYGYTF
V: TRBV5-1; size: many; D: .; J: TRBJ2-6; DNA: TGCGCCAGCAGCTTCGATCCTGGGGCCAACGTCCTGACTTTC; CDR3: CASSFDPGANVLTF
V: TRBV4-2; size: few; D: TRBD2; J: TRBJ2-4; DNA: TGTGCCAGCAGCCAAGAGCTCATGGCTAGCGGGGGCCGAGGAGCCAAAAACATTCAGTACTTC; CDR3: CASSQELMASGGRGAKNIQYF
V: TRBV4-3; size: few; D: .; J: TRBJ2-3; DNA: TGCGCCAGCAGCCACGCGATTCGCACAGATACGCAGTATTTT; CDR3: CASSHAIRTDTQYF
V: TRBV6-2/TRBV6-3; size: few; D: .; J: TRBJ1-5; DNA: TGTGCCAGCAGTGAAACCGGGGACCAGCCCCAGCATTTT; CDR3: CASSETGDQPQHF